This TCR beta chain was observed in a study of T cells after somatic rescue of genetic block. The CDR3 is 14 residues long. Germline trimming cut 7 bases from V and 4 bases from J; bases unmatched to any gene: 7. Per the germline V gene, CDR1 is MNHNS and CDR2 is SASEGT. Some clones are missing from TCRdb's copy, which holds only in-frame ones; the method was immunoSEQ multiplex PCR. The sample lists around 57,000 clones, approximately 96% seen once, with 0.075% to 0.095% in the top ten. The chain has TRBV6-1 and TRBJ2-3, with 8 bases fitting TRBD1. The clonotype was recovered from a child younger than two. The sequencing sample was made of peripheral blood mononuclear cells (PBMCs). CDR3 residues: CASNLDRASDTQYF. CDR3 DNA: TGTGCCAGCAATCTGGACAGGGCCTCAGATACGCAGTATTTT.